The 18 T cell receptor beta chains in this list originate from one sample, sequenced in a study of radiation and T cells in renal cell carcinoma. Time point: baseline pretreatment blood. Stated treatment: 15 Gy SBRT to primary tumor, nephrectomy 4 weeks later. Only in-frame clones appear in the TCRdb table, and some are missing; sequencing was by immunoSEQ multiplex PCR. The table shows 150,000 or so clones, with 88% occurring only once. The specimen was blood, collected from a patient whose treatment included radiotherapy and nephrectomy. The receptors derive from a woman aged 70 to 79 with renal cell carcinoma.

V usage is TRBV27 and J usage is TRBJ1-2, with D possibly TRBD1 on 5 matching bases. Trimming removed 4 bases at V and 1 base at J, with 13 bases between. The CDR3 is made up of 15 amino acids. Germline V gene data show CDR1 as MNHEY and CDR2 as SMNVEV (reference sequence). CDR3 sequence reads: CASSSRDGVNYGYTF. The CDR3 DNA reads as TGTGCCAGCAGTTCGCGGGACGGTGTTAACTATGGCTACACCTTC.

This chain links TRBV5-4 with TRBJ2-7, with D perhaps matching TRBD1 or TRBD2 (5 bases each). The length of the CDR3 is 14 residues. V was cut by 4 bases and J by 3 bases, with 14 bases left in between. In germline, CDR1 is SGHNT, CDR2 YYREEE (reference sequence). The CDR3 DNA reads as TGTGCCAGCAGCGTCCGGGACGGGCTCTACGAGCAGTACTTC. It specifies CASSVRDGLYEQYF.

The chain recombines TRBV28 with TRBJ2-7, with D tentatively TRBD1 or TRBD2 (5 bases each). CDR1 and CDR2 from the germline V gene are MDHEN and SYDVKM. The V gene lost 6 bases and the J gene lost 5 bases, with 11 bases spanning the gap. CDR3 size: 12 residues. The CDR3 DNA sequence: TGTGCCAGCAGCCTGGGACGGAACGAGCAGTACTTC. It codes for CASSLGRNEQYF.

CDR3 nucleotides: TGTGCCAGCAGCCTTTACGAGCAGTACTTC. Its protein product is CASSLYEQYF. The rearrangement links TRBV27 to TRBJ2-7; D remains ambiguous. CDR1 is MNHEY and CDR2 is SMNVEV in the germline V gene (reference sequence). V was clipped by 6 bases and J by 4 bases, with 4 bases between them. CDR3 length: 10 amino acids.

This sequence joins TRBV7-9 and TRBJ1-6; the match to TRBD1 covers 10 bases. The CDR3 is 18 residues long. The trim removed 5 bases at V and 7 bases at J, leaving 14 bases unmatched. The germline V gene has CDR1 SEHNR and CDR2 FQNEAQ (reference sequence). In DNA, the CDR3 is TGTGCCAGCAGCACGCAATTGACAGGGGGCCTCATGAATTCACCCCTCCACTTT. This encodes CASSTQLTGGLMNSPLHF.

The CDR3 protein is CASSLAGALTDTQYF. The CDR3 coding sequence is TGTGCCAGCAGCTTAGCCGGGGCCCTCACAGATACGCAGTATTTT. The chain couples TRBV7-2 to TRBJ2-3, with D possibly being TRBD1 or TRBD2 (5 bases each). The CDR3 has 15 amino acids. Germline assignment: CDR1 SGHTA and CDR2 FQGNSA. The V and J ends lost 0 bases and 2 bases respectively, with 9 bases between them.

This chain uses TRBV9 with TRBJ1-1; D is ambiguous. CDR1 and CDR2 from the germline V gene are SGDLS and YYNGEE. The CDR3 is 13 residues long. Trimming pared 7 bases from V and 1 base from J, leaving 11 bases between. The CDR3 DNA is TGTGCCAGCTCCGTATTAAGGAACACTGAAGCTTTCTTT. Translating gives CASSVLRNTEAFF.

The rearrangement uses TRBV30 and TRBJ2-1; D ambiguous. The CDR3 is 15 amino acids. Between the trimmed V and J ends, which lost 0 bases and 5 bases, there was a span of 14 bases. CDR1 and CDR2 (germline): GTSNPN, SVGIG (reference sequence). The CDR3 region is CAWSVFGKNHNEQFF. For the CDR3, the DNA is TGTGCCTGGAGTGTATTTGGGAAAAACCACAATGAGCAGTTCTTC.

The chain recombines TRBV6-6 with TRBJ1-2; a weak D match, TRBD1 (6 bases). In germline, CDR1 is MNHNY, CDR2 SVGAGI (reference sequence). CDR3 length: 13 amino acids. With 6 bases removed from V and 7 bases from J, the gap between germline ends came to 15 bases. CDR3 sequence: CASSLGQGVGYTF. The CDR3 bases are TGTGCCAGCAGCCTGGGACAAGGAGTTGGCTACACCTTC.

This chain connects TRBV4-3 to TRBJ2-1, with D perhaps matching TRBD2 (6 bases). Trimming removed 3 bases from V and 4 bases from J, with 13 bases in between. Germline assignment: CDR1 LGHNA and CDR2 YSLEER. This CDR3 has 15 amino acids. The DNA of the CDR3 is TGCGCCAGCAGCCAGGGGGGATTGGGGTACAATGAGCAGTTCTTC. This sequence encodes CASSQGGLGYNEQFF.

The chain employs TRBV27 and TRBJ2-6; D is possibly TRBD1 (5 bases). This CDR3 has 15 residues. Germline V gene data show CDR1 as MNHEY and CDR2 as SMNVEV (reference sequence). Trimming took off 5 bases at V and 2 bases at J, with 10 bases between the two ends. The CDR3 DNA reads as TGTGCCAGCAGTCCAGACAGTACTGGGGCCAACGTCCTGACTTTC. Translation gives CASSPDSTGANVLTF.

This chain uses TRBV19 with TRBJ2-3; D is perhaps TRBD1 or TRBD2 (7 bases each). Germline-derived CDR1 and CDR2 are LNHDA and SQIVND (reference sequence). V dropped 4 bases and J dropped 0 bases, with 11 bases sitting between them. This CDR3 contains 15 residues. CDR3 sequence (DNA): TGTGCCAGTAGTACAGGGGGGGTTAGCACAGATACGCAGTATTTT. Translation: CASSTGGVSTDTQYF. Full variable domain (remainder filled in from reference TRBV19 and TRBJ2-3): DGGITQSPKYLFRKEGQNVTLSCEQNLNHDAMYWYRQDPGQGLRLIYYSQIVNDFQKGDIAEGYSVSREKKESFPLTVTSAQKNPTAFYLCASSTGGVSTDTQYFGPGTRLTVL.

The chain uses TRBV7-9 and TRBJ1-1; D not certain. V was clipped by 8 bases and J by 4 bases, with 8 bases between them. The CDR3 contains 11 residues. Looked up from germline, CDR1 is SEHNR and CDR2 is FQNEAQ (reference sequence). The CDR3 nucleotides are TGTGCCAGCGGGTTCCTCACTGAAGCTTTCTTT. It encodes CASGFLTEAFF.

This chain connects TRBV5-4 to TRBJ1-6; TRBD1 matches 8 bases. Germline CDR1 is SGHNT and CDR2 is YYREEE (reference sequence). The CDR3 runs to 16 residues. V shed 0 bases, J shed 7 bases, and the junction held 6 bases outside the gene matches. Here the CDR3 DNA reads TGTGCCAGCAGCTTGGGCCAGGGGGCGAGGAATTCACCCCTCCACTTT. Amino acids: CASSLGQGARNSPLHF.

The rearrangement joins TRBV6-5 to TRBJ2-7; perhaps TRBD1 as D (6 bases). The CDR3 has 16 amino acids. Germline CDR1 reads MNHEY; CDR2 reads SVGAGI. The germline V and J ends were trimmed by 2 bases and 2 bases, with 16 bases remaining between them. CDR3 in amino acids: CASSYSPPGTTYEQYF. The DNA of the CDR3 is TGTGCCAGCAGTTACAGTCCGCCAGGGACAACCTACGAGCAGTACTTC.

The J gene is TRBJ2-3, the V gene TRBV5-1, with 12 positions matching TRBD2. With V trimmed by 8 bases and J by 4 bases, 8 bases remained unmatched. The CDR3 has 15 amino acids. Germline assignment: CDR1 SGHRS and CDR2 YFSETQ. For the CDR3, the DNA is TGCGCCAGTCGACGCCCTAGCGGGGGGGCAGATACGCAGTATTTT. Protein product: CASRRPSGGADTQYF.

The CDR3 nucleotides are TGTGCCAGCAGGGACACCCCGGATTTAGCTGAAGCTTTCTTT. Translated, it gives CASRDTPDLAEAFF. V is TRBV6-1 and J is TRBJ1-1, with a possible D match to TRBD1 (5 bases). V was pared by 6 bases and J by 6 bases, with 17 bases between. The length of the CDR3 is 14 residues. CDR1 MNHNS and CDR2 SASEGT come from the germline V gene.

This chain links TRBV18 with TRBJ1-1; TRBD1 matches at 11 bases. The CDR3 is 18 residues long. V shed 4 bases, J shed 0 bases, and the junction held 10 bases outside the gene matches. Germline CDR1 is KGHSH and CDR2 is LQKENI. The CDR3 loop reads CASSRKGQGASMNTEAFF. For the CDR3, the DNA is TGTGCCAGCTCACGAAAAGGACAGGGGGCCTCCATGAACACTGAAGCTTTCTTT. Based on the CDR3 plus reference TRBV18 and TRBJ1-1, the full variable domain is NAGVMQNPRHLVRRRGQEARLRCSPMKGHSHVYWYRQLPEEGLKFMVYLQKENIIDESGMPKERFSAEFPKEGPSILRIQQVVRGDSAAYFCASSRKGQGASMNTEAFFGQGTRLTVV.